This T cell receptor beta chain originates from a study of T cell changes during pregnancy in multiple sclerosis. TCRdb's copy holds only in-frame clones and misses some; the assay was immunoSEQ multiplex PCR. The sample carries some 20,000 clones, approximately 88% recorded once. From germline, CDR1 is SEHNR and CDR2 FQNEAQ (reference sequence). The germline V and J ends were trimmed by 8 bases and 3 bases, with 9 bases remaining between them. There are 12 residues in the CDR3. The chain carries TRBV7-9 and TRBJ2-3; no definite D call. Specimen: CD8+ T cells from peripheral blood mononuclear cells, collected after pregnancy. This clonotype was obtained from a female donor in good health, enrolled as a control in a pregnancy study. CDR3 in amino acids: CASGQKTDTQYF. CDR3 sequence (DNA): TGTGCCAGCGGTCAGAAGACAGATACGCAGTATTTT.